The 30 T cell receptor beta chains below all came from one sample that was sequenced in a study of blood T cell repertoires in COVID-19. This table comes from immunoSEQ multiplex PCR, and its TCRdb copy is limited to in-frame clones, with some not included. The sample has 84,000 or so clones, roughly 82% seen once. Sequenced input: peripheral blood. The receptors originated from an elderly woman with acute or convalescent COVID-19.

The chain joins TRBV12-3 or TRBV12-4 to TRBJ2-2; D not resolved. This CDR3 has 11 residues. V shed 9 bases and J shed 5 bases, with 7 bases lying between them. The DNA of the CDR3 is TGTGCCAGTAAGAGAACCGGGGAGCTGTTTTTT. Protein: CASKRTGELFF.

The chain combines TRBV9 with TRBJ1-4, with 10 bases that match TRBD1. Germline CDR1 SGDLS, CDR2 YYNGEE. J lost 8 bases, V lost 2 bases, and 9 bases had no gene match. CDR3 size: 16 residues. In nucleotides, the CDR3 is TGTGCCAGCAGCGTGTCCACCGGGACAGGGGAAGAAAAACTGTTTTTT. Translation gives CASSVSTGTGEEKLFF.

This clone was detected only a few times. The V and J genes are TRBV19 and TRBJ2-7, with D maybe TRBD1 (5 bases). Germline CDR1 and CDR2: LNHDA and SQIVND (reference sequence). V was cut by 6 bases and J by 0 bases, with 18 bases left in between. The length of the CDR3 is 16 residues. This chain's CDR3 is CASSRDRLASSYEQYF. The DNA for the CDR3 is TGTGCCAGTAGCCGAGACAGATTAGCTTCCTCCTACGAGCAGTACTTC.

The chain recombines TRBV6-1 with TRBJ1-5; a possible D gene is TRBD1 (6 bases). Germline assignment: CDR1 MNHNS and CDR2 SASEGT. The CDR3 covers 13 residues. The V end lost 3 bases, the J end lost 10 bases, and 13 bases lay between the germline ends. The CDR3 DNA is TGTGCCAGCAGTGATGGCGGGGGGGGCCCCCAGCATTTT. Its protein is CASSDGGGGPQHF.

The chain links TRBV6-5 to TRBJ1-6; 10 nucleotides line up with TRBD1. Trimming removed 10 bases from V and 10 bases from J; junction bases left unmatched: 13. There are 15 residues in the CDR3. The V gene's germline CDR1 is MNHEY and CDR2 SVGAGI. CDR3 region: CATQRRDRGLSPLHF. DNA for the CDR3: TGTGCCACTCAACGCCGGGACAGGGGTTTGTCACCCCTCCACTTT.

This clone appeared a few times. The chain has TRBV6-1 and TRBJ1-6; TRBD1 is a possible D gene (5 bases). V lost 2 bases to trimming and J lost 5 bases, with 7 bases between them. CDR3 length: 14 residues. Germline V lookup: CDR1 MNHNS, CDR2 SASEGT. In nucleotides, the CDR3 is TGTGCCAGCAGTGAACGGGGGGATAATTCACCCCTCCACTTT. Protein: CASSERGDNSPLHF.

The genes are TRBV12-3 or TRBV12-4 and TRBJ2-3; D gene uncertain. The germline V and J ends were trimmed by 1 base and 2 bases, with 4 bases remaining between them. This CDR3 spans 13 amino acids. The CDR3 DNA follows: TGTGCCAGCAGTTTAGGCTACACAGATACGCAGTATTTT. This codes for CASSLGYTDTQYF.

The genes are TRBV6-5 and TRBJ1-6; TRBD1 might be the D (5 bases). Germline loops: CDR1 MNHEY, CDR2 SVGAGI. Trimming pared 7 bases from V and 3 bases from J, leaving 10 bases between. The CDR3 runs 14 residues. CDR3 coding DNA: TGTGCCAGCACCCCAGGGATCTATAATTCACCCCTCCACTTT. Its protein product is CASTPGIYNSPLHF.

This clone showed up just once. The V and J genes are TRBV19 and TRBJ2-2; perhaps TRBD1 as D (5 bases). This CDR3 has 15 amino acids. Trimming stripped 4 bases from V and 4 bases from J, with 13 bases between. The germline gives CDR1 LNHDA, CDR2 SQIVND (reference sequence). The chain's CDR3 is CASSNQGLITGELFF. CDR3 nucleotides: TGTGCCAGTAGTAACCAGGGTCTCATCACCGGGGAGCTGTTTTTT.

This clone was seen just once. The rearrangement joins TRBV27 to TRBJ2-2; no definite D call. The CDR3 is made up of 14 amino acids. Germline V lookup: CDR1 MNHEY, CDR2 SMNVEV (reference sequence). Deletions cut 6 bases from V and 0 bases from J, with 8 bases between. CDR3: CASRSVANTGELFF. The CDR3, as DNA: TGTGCCAGCAGGAGCGTTGCGAACACCGGGGAGCTGTTTTTT.

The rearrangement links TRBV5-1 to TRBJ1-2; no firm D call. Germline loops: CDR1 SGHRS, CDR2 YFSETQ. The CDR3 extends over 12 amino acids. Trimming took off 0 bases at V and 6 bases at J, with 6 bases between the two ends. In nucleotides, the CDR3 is TGCGCCAGCAGCTTGGCAGGCGATGGCTACACCTTC. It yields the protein CASSLAGDGYTF.

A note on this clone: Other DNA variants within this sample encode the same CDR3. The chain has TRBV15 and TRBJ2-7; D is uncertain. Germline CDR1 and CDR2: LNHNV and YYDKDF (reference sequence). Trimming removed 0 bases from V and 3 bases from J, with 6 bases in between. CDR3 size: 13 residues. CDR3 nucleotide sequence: TGTGCCACCAGCAGAGATCGAGGCTACGAGCAGTACTTC. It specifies CATSRDRGYEQYF.

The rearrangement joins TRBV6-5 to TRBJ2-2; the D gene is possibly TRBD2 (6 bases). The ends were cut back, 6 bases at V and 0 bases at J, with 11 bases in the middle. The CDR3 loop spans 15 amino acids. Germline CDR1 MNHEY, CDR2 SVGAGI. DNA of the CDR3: TGTGCCAGCAGAAGGGACTCCGCGAACACCGGGGAGCTGTTTTTT. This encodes CASRRDSANTGELFF.

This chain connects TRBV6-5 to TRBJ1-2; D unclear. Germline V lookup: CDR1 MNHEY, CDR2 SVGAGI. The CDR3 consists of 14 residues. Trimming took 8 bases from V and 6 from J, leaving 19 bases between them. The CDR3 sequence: CASFRDVLGDGYTF. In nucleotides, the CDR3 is TGTGCCAGCTTTCGGGATGTCCTCGGCGATGGCTACACCTTC.

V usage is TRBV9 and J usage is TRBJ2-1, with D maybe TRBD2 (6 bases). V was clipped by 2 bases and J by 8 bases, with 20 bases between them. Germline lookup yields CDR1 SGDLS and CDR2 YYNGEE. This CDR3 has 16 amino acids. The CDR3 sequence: CASSVRDTEWRDEQFF. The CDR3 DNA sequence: TGTGCCAGCAGCGTCCGGGATACGGAGTGGAGGGATGAGCAGTTCTTC.

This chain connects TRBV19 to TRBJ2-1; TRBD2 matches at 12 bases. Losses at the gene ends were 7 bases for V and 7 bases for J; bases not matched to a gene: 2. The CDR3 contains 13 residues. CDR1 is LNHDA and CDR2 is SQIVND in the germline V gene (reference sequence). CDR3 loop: CASILAGGNEQFF. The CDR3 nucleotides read TGTGCCAGTATCCTAGCGGGAGGGAATGAGCAGTTCTTC.

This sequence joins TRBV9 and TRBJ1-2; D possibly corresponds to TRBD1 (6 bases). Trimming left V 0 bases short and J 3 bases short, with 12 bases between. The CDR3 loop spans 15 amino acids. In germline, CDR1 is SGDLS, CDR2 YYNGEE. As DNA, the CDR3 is TGTGCCAGCAGCGTAGAGGGGGGGCTAGACTATGGCTACACCTTC. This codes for CASSVEGGLDYGYTF.

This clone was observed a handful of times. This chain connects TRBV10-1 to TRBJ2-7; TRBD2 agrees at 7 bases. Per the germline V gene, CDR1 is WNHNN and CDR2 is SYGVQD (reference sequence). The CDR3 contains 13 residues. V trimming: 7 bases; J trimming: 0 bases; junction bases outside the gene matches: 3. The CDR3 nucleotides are TGCGCCAGCACCCCGGGGGGCTCCTACGAGCAGTACTTC. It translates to CASTPGGSYEQYF.

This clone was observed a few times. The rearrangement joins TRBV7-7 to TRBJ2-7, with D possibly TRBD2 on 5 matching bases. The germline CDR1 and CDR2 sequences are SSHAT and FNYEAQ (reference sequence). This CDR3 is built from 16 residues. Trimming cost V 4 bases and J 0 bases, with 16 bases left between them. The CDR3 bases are TGTGCCAGCAGCTCCCCCCTGGGCACTAGCTCCTACGAGCAGTACTTC. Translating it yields CASSSPLGTSSYEQYF.

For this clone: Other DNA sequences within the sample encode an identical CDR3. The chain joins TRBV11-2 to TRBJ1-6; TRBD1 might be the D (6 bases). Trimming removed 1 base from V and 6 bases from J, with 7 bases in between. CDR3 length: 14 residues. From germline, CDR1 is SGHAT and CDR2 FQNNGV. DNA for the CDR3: TGTGCCAGCAGCTTAGGAGGGGGTAATTCACCCCTCCACTTT. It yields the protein CASSLGGGNSPLHF.

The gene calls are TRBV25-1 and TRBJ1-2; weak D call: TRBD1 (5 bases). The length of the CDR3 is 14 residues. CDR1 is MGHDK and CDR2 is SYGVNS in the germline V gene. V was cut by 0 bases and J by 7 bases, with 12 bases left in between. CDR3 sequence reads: CASSEYMGRSGYTF. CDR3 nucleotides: TGTGCCAGCAGTGAATATATGGGGCGCAGTGGCTACACCTTC.

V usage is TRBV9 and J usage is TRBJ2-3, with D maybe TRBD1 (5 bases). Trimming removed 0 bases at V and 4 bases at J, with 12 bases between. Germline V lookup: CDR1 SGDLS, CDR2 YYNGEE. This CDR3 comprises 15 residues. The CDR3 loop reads CASSVVNRPPDTQYF. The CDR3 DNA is TGTGCCAGCAGCGTAGTTAACAGGCCCCCAGATACGCAGTATTTT.

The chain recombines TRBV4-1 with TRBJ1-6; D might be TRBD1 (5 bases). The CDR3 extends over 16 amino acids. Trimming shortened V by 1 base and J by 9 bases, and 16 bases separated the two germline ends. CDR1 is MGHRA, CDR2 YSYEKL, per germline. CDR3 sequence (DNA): TGCGCCAGCAGCCAAGTGTGGGGGGGACTGGGTTCACCCCTCCACTTT. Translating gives CASSQVWGGLGSPLHF.

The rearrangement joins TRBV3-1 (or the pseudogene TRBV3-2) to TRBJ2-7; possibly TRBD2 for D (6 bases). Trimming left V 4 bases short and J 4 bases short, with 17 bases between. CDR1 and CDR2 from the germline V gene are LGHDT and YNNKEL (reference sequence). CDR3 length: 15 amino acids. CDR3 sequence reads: CASSLDGRHGYEQYF. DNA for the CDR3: TGTGCCAGCAGCCTAGATGGGAGGCATGGATACGAGCAGTACTTC.

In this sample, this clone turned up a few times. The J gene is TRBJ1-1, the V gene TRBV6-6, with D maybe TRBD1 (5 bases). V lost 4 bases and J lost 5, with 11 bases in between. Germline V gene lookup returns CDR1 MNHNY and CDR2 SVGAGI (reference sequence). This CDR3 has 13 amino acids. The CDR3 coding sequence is TGTGCCAGCAGTTCCACAGGACCGACTGAAGCTTTCTTT. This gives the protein CASSSTGPTEAFF.

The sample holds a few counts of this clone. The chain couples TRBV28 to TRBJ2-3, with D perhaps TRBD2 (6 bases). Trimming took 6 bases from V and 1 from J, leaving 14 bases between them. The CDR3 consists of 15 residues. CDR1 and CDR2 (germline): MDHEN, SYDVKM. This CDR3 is CASSGGGVGTDTQYF. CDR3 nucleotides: TGTGCCAGCAGCGGTGGAGGGGTCGGCACAGATACGCAGTATTTT. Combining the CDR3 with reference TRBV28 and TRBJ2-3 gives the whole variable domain DVKVTQSSRYLVKRTGEKVFLECVQDMDHENMFWYRQDPGLGLRLIYFSYDVKMKEKGDIPEGYSVSREKKERFSLILESASTNQTSMYLCASSGGGVGTDTQYFGPGTRLTVL.

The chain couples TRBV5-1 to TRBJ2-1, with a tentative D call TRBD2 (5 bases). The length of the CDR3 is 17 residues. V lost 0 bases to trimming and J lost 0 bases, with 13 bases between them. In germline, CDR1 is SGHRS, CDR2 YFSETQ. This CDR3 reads CASSLGNSVGSYNEQFF. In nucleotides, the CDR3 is TGCGCCAGCAGCTTGGGAAATAGCGTGGGCTCCTACAATGAGCAGTTCTTC.

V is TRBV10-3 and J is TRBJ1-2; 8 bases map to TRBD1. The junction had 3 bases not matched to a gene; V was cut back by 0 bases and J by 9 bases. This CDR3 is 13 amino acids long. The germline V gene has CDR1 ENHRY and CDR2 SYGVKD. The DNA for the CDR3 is TGTGCCATCAGTGAGTCAACAGGGGGAAGCTACACCTTC. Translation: CAISESTGGSYTF.

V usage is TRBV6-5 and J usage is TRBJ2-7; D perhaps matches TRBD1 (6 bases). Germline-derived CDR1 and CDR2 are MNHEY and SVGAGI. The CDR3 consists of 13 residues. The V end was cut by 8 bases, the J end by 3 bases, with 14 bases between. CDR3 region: CASGTGPSYEQYF. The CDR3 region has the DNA TGTGCCAGCGGAACAGGGCCAAGCTACGAGCAGTACTTC.

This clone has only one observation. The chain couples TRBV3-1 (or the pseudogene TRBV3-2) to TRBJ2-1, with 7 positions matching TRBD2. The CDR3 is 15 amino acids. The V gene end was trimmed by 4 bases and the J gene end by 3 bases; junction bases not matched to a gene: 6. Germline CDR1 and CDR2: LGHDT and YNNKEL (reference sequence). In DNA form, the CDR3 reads TGTGCCAGCAGCCCGCGGGGGAGAGTCTACAATGAGCAGTTCTTC. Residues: CASSPRGRVYNEQFF.